This TCR beta chain came from a study of shared clonotypes between healthy human individuals. Clones were sequenced by immunoSEQ multiplex PCR, and TCRdb holds only the in-frame ones, with some missing. The table shows 1,400,000 or so clones, with approximately 98.5% occurring only once. Overall study results and limits: The naive CD4 repertoires of a handful of donors were compared, and approximately 5% of clonotypes were shared. At large depth, rarefaction still showed sorted-subset sequencing to be incomplete. The sampled material consisted only of blood, and tissue repertoires are likely to differ.

The V and J ends lost 4 bases and 7 bases, in that order; junction bases with no gene match: 12. Germline assignment: CDR1 SGHRS and CDR2 YFSETQ. The CDR3 spans 15 residues. For this clone: Its target is unknown.

The chain has TRBV5-1 and TRBJ1-1, with TRBD1 matching over 8 bases. This TCR was recovered from a young man in good health. The sample taken for sequencing was naive CD4+ T cells sorted from blood. Subset given: CD45RA+ positively selected. The CDR3 spells CASSPEDRGAGEAFF. The CDR3 nucleotides read TGCGCCAGCAGCCCAGAAGACAGGGGCGCGGGTGAAGCTTTCTTT.